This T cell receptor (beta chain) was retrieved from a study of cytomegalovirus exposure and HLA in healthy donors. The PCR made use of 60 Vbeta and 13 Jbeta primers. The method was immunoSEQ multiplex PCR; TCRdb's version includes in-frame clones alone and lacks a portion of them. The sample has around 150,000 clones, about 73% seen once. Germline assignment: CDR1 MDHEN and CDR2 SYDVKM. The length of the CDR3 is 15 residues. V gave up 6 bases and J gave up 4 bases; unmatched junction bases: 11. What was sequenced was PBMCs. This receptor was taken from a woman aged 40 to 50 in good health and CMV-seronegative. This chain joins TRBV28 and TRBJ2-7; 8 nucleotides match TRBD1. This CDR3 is CASSPTGTGAYEQYF. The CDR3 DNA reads TGTGCCAGCAGCCCGACCGGGACAGGAGCTTACGAGCAGTACTTC. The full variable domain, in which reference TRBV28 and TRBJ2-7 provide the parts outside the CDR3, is DVKVTQSSRYLVKRTGEKVFLECVQDMDHENMFWYRQDPGLGLRLIYFSYDVKMKEKGDIPEGYSVSREKKERFSLILESASTNQTSMYLCASSPTGTGAYEQYFGPGTRLTVT.